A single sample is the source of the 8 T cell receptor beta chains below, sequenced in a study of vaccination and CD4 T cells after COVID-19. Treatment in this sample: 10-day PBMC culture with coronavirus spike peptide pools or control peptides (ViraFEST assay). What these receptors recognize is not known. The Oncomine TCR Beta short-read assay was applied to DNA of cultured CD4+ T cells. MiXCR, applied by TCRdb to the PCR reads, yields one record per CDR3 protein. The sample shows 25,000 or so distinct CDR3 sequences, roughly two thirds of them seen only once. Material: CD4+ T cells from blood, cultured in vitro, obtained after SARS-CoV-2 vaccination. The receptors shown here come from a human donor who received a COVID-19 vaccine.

The CDR3, as DNA: TGTGCCAGCAGTGAAGCCCCAAGAGGCGAGCAGTACTTC. Its protein is CASSEAPRGEQYF. The chain couples TRBV6-1 to TRBJ2-7; D unclear. Trimming took off 0 bases at V and 6 bases at J, with 9 bases between the two ends. CDR1 is MNHNS and CDR2 is SASEGT in the germline V gene. The CDR3 runs to 13 residues.

The CDR3 sequence is CASSQPITQGNNSPLHF. CDR3 nucleotide sequence: TGTGCCAGCAGCCAACCCATAACACAGGGGAATAATTCACCCCTCCACTTT. The genes are TRBV4-2 and TRBJ1-6; 7 bases line up with TRBD1. The CDR3 totals 17 residues. Trimming cost V 2 bases and J 5 bases; bases outside gene matches: 9. Germline V gives CDR1 LGHNA, CDR2 YNFKEQ.

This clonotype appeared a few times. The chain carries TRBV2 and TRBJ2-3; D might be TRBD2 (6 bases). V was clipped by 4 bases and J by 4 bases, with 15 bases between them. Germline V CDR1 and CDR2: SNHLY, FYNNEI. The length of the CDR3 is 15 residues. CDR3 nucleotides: TGTGCCAGCAGTGTAAGGCCTGGGGGGTCAGATACGCAGTATTTT. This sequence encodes CASSVRPGGSDTQYF.

For the CDR3, the DNA is TGCAGTGCTAGAGGAGACAGCTCCGGGGACACTGAAGCTTTCTTT. It yields the protein CSARGDSSGDTEAFF. This sequence joins TRBV20-1 and TRBJ1-1, with a tentative D call TRBD1 (5 bases). The V and J ends lost 1 base and 3 bases respectively, with 15 bases between them. CDR1 is DFQATT and CDR2 is SNEGSKA in the germline V gene (reference sequence). This CDR3 has 15 residues.

CDR3 amino acids: CATSGFNNEQFF. The DNA for the CDR3 is TGTGCCACCAGTGGGTTTAACAATGAGCAGTTCTTC. This chain joins TRBV24-1 and TRBJ2-1; D gene unclear. CDR1 and CDR2 (germline): KGHDR, SFDVKD. Trimming left V 5 bases short and J 5 bases short, with 6 bases between. The CDR3 runs 12 residues.

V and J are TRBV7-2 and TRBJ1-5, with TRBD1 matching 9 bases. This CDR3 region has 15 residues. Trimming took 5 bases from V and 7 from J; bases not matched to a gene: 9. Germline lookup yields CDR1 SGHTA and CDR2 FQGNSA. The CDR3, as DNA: TGTGCCAGCAGCCTTGCCGGGACAGGGTACCAGCCCCAGCATTTT. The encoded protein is CASSLAGTGYQPQHF.

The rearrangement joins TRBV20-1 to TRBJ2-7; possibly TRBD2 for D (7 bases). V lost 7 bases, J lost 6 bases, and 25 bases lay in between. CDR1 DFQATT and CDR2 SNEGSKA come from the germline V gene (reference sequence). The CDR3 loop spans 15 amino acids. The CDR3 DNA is TGCAGTGTTTTTACAGGGCGGGGGCATAGTGTCGAGCAGTACTTC. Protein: CSVFTGRGHSVEQYF.

CDR3 amino acids: CASSPRRLAGGGTDTQYF. CDR3 coding DNA: TGTGCCAGCAGCCCGCGTCGACTAGCGGGGGGGGGCACAGATACGCAGTATTTT. The chain couples TRBV7-2 to TRBJ2-3; TRBD2 matches 14 bases. The CDR3 is made up of 18 amino acids. V lost 5 bases, J lost 1 base, and 8 bases stayed unmatched. Germline CDR1 and CDR2: SGHTA and FQGNSA.